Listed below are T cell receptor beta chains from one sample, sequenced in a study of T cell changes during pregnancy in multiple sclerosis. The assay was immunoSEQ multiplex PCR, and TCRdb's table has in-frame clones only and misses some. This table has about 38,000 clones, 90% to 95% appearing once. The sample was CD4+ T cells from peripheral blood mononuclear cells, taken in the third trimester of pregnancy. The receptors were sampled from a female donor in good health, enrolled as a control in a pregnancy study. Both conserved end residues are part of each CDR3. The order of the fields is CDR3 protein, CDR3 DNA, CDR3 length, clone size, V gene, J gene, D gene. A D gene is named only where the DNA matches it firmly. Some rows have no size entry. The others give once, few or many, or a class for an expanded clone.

CASSPVQGALNEQYF	TGCGCCAGCAGCCCCGTCCAGGGGGCGCTAAACGAGCAGTACTTC	15	-	TRBV4-1	TRBJ2-7	TRBD1
CASSGGRGQEGFQETQYF	TGTGCCAGTAGTGGGGGGAGAGGGCAGGAGGGCTTCCAAGAGACCCAGTACTTC	18	-	TRBV19	TRBJ2-5	-
CASSTEGQGRNEQFF	TGTGCCAGCTCCACGGAGGGCCAAGGGAGGAATGAGCAGTTCTTC	15	-	TRBV6-4	TRBJ2-1	-
CASSTRTSQSTDTQYF	TGTGCCAGCAGCACCCGGACTTCCCAAAGCACAGATACGCAGTATTTT	16	-	TRBV5-4	TRBJ2-3	-
CASSLPTRGTLINEKLFF	TGCGCCAGCAGCTTACCCACCAGGGGCACGCTAATTAATGAAAAACTGTTTTTT	18	-	TRBV5-1	TRBJ1-4	-
CATRQPAGGKGFSYNEQFF	TGTGCCACTCGACAACCGGCGGGAGGGAAAGGGTTCTCCTACAATGAGCAGTTCTTC	19	-	TRBV7-6	TRBJ2-1	TRBD2
CASSLRSGWTGKVGNTIYF	TGTGCCAGCAGCTTAAGGTCAGGCTGGACAGGGAAGGTGGGAAACACCATATATTTT	19	-	TRBV7-2	TRBJ1-3	TRBD1
CASRLQAGYTF	TGTGCCAGCCGCTTGCAGGCTGGCTACACCTTC	11	-	TRBV2	TRBJ1-2	-
CASSLDGQGRETQYF	TGTGCCAGCAGCTTAGATGGACAGGGCCGGGAGACCCAGTACTTC	15	-	TRBV7-9	TRBJ2-5	TRBD1
CASSVALGSGNTIYF	TGTGCCAGCAGCGTAGCTCTAGGTTCTGGAAACACCATATATTTT	15	-	TRBV9	TRBJ1-3	-
CASNRQGAGNEKLFF	TGTGCCAGTAATCGACAGGGGGCGGGTAATGAAAAACTGTTTTTT	15	-	TRBV19	TRBJ1-4	TRBD1
CASSSLRTGNNEQFF	TGTGCCAGCAGCTCCCTGAGGACAGGGAACAATGAGCAGTTCTTC	15	-	TRBV11-2	TRBJ2-1	TRBD1
CASSAYPGGYTF	TGTGCCAGCAGTGCTTACCCGGGGGGCTACACCTTC	12	-	TRBV6-1	TRBJ1-2	-
CASSLAAENYEQYF	TGTGCCAGCAGTTTAGCCGCCGAGAACTACGAGCAGTACTTC	14	-	TRBV28	TRBJ2-7	-
CASSATGLAGVSGVRNEQFF	TGTGCCAGTAGTGCTACGGGACTAGCGGGAGTATCAGGGGTGAGAAATGAGCAGTTCTTC	20	-	TRBV19	TRBJ2-1	TRBD2
CARRGVGGLAISYEQYF	TGTGCCAGGAGAGGGGTTGGGGGACTTGCCATCTCCTACGAGCAGTACTTC	17	-	TRBV6-4	TRBJ2-7	-
CASSEERGRDGYTF	TGTGCCAGCAGTGAAGAAAGAGGGCGAGATGGCTACACCTTC	14	-	TRBV2	TRBJ1-2	-
CASSEAPIQPQHF	TGTGCCAGCAGTGAAGCCCCTATTCAGCCCCAGCATTTT	13	-	TRBV6-1	TRBJ1-5	-
CSVEMGALNQYF	TGCAGCGTTGAAATGGGGGCCCTGAATCAGTACTTC	12	-	TRBV29-1	TRBJ2-4	-
CASSVAALAYEQYF	TGTGCCAGCAGCGTAGCAGCGCTTGCCTACGAGCAGTACTTC	14	-	TRBV9	TRBJ2-7	-
CASSLNVDIGELFF	TGTGCCAGCAGCTTAAACGTTGACATTGGGGAGCTGTTTTTT	14	-	TRBV11-2	TRBJ2-2	-
CASSTGQRGRNTIYF	TGTGCCAGTAGTACGGGACAGAGGGGGAGGAACACCATATATTTT	15	-	TRBV19	TRBJ1-3	TRBD1
CASSTSGNEQYF	TGTGCCAGCTCAACTTCAGGTAACGAGCAGTACTTC	12	-	TRBV18	TRBJ2-7	-
CASSPSGNTEAFF	TGCGCCAGCAGCCCCTCGGGTAACACTGAAGCTTTCTTT	13	-	TRBV5-1	TRBJ1-1	-
CASSFPFPGELFF	TGTGCCAGCAGTTTTCCGTTTCCCGGGGAGCTGTTTTTT	13	-	TRBV28	TRBJ2-2	-
CSVPQGGQHNTGELFF	TGCAGCGTTCCGCAGGGGGGACAGCACAACACCGGGGAGCTGTTTTTT	16	once	TRBV29-1	TRBJ2-2	-
CASSSPVDRDLVAFF	TGTGCCAGCAGTTCACCGGTGGACAGGGACCTAGTAGCTTTCTTT	15	-	TRBV27	TRBJ1-1	TRBD1
CASSMDRGETEAFF	TGTGCCAGTAGTATGGACAGGGGCGAAACTGAAGCTTTCTTT	14	-	TRBV19	TRBJ1-1	TRBD1
CASSLLGIPLEGYTF	TGCGCCAGCAGCTTGTTAGGAATCCCCTTGGAGGGCTACACCTTC	15	-	TRBV5-1	TRBJ1-2	-
CASSLGQGSLEKLFF	TGTGCCAGCAGCCTCGGACAGGGGTCGCTCGAAAAACTGTTTTTT	15	few	TRBV5-8	TRBJ1-4	TRBD1
CATPLPPLRSYNEQFF	TGCGCCACTCCGCTACCCCCTCTCCGCTCCTACAATGAGCAGTTCTTC	16	once	TRBV10-1	TRBJ2-1	-
CASSLTRAASYEQYF	TGTGCCAGCAGCTTAACGAGGGCAGCCTCCTACGAGCAGTACTTC	15	-	TRBV7-3	TRBJ2-7	-
CASVLSGTEAFF	TGTGCCAGCGTCCTTTCGGGCACTGAAGCTTTCTTT	12	-	TRBV7-9	TRBJ1-1	-
CASSLLGRVDGNTIYF	TGTGCCAGCAGCTTACTGGGCAGGGTGGATGGAAACACCATATATTTT	16	-	TRBV7-9	TRBJ1-3	-
CASSPVESSTDTQYF	TGTGCCAGCAGCCCGGTAGAGTCTAGCACAGATACGCAGTATTTT	15	few	TRBV2	TRBJ2-3	-
CASGQVPDVVAGNTIYF	TGTGCCAGCGGACAGGTGCCGGACGTCGTCGCTGGAAACACCATATATTTT	17	-	TRBV18	TRBJ1-3	TRBD1
CASSQSYPGSANTIYF	TGCGCCAGCAGCCAATCGTATCCGGGGTCAGCAAACACCATATATTTT	16	-	TRBV4-1	TRBJ1-3	-
CASSETGGRAYGYTF	TGTGCCAGCAGTGAAACTGGGGGGAGGGCCTATGGCTACACCTTC	15	-	TRBV6-1	TRBJ1-2	-
CASSEFGRTSTDTQYF	TGCGCCAGCAGCGAATTTGGGCGGACTAGCACAGATACGCAGTATTTT	16	once	TRBV4-1	TRBJ2-3	-
CASSTAKGGYQPQHF	TGTGCCAGCAGTACAGCTAAGGGGGGGTATCAGCCCCAGCATTTT	15	-	TRBV6-1	TRBJ1-5	-
CASSAPGQGRETQYF	TGTGCCAGCAGCGCCCCGGGACAGGGCCGCGAGACCCAGTACTTC	15	few	TRBV7-6	TRBJ2-5	TRBD1